This T cell receptor beta chain appears in the sequencing data of a study of T-cell memory formation after mild COVID-19. Using constant-segment primers, 5'RACE produced TCR alpha and TCR beta cDNA libraries carrying sample barcodes and UMIs. TCRdb re-called the 5' RACE reads with MiXCR, one entry per CDR3 protein. This table holds 400,000 to 500,000 distinct CDR3 sequences, 15% to 25% found once. With 5 bases clipped from V and 10 bases from J, the junction kept 13 bases outside the gene matches. The CDR3 loop spans 16 amino acids. Per the germline V gene, CDR1 is SEHNR and CDR2 is FQNEAQ (reference sequence).

The sequence came from an adult woman who had mild COVID-19 (a few samples of this study predate the infection). Cell type and time point are not known. Sequencing was done on a sample of PBMCs or a T cell subset sorted from them (not recorded which). This chain links TRBV7-9 with TRBJ2-1, with 11 bases aligning to TRBD2. The CDR3 DNA reads TGTGCCAGCAGCCAACCGACGGGACTAGCGGTTCTAGAGCAGTTCTTC. It codes for CASSQPTGLAVLEQFF.